This T cell receptor (beta chain) came from a study of T cell responses to AZD1222 COVID-19 vaccine. Germline V gene data show CDR1 as MNHNS and CDR2 as SASEGT. Trimming took 3 bases from V and 7 from J; bases not matched to a gene: 7. The CDR3 runs 15 residues. The method was immunoSEQ multiplex PCR; TCRdb's version includes in-frame clones alone and lacks a portion of them. This table has some 120,000 clones, roughly nine tenths appearing once. This clone is medium-sized. The antigen is not known. General observations from the study: Along spike, vaccine-associated CD4 TCRs were found throughout, with dominance at 160-218 and 743-854. The study identified only five to seven AZD1222 recipients as seropositive at baseline.

The sample consisted of peripheral blood, taken on day 0 of AZD1222 vaccination. The TCR sequence derives from an adult in good health. The V gene is TRBV6-1, the J gene TRBJ1-3; 9 nucleotides agree with TRBD1. The CDR3 region is CASSERATGGNTIYF. Here the CDR3 DNA reads TGTGCCAGCAGTGAGAGAGCGACAGGGGGGAACACCATATATTTT.